This T cell receptor (beta chain) derives from a study of response to subunit inactivated influenza vaccine. Findings and limits, study-wide: The authors suggested that every seasonal influenza vaccination recruits few new T cells.

This clonotype was seen a few times. Its antigen remains unknown. TCRdb called the RT-PCR reads again in MiXCR, with one record for every CDR3 protein. The table shows about 240,000 distinct CDR3 sequences, with 10% to 15% occurring only once. The CDR3 contains 16 residues. Germline lookup yields CDR1 SGHDT and CDR2 YYEEEE. The V gene lost 1 base and the J gene lost 6 bases, with 17 bases spanning the gap. This chain uses TRBV5-6 with TRBJ2-1; TRBD2 is a possible D gene (5 bases). The starting material was non-naive T cells sorted from PBMCs, obtained approximately 15 days before vaccination. The TCR comes from a man in his fifties who received an inactivated influenza vaccine. The chain's CDR3 is CASSLWLGAVGNEQFF. The CDR3 DNA sequence: TGTGCCAGCAGCTTGTGGTTGGGAGCCGTCGGCAATGAGCAGTTCTTC.